This T cell receptor (beta chain) emerged from a study of shared clonotypes between healthy human individuals. Concerning this clone: As yet, its antigen is unknown.

Measured with immunoSEQ multiplex PCR; TCRdb has only the in-frame clones, and not every one. The sample lists 600,000 to 750,000 clones, 60% to 80% occurring once. Notes on the study in general: There were few donors, and this limited the genetic and exposure-history diversity represented.

Sequencing was done on a sample of memory CD4+ T cells sorted from blood. Regarding subset: CD45RA-negative fraction. This TCR was sampled from a woman aged 25 to 45 in good health.

In DNA, the CDR3 is TGCGCCAGCAGCTTCGGGGCGGATAACACCGGGGAGCTGTTTTTT. Translating it yields CASSFGADNTGELFF. The V gene is TRBV5-1, the J gene TRBJ2-2, with D perhaps assigned TRBD1 or TRBD2 (5 bases each). CDR3 length: 15 residues. CDR1 and CDR2 (germline): SGHRS, YFSETQ. The V gene lost 2 bases and the J gene lost 2 bases, with 10 bases spanning the gap.